Shown below are 25 T cell receptor beta chains from a single sample sequenced in a study of patients and donors after allogeneic stem cell transplantation. TCRdb ran MiXCR on the RT-PCR reads and lists one entry per CDR3 protein. The sample shows about 110,000 distinct CDR3 sequences, around 36% of them seen only once. The sample taken for sequencing was blood, either unsorted or a sorted T cell fraction (not recorded which). All receptors derive from a human donor who was either an allogeneic HSCT recipient or a stem cell or donor lymphocyte infusion donor (not recorded which). It is not recorded whose cells these are; they may come from a transplant donor.

The chain carries TRBV6-5 and TRBJ2-3; D gene unclear. V shed 0 bases and J shed 1 base, with 11 bases lying between them. Germline values: CDR1 MNHEY, CDR2 SVGAGI. This CDR3 is built from 16 residues. CDR3 sequence: CASSYSRASGTDTQYF. CDR3 nucleotide sequence: TGTGCCAGCAGTTACTCGAGAGCGTCCGGCACAGATACGCAGTATTTT.

The CDR3 loop is CATSRTGPTDTQYF. The DNA for the CDR3 is TGTGCCACCAGTAGGACAGGACCCACAGATACGCAGTATTTT. The chain joins TRBV24-1 to TRBJ2-3; 7 bases line up with TRBD1. V shed 6 bases and J 2 bases; nucleotides not matched to a gene: 4. Germline V gives CDR1 KGHDR, CDR2 SFDVKD. The CDR3 extends over 14 amino acids.

The CDR3 loop is CAWSGQSNQPQHF. CDR3 in DNA: TGTGCCTGGAGTGGACAGAGCAATCAGCCCCAGCATTTT. The chain joins TRBV30 to TRBJ1-5, with D perhaps matching TRBD1 (5 bases). Per germline, CDR1 GTSNPN and CDR2 SVGIG (reference sequence). The CDR3 runs 13 residues. The V gene lost 1 base and the J gene lost 1 base, with 5 bases spanning the gap.

This clonotype was recorded many times. The chain recombines TRBV6-2 or TRBV6-3 with TRBJ1-5, with D unresolved. This CDR3 spans 13 amino acids. Deletions cut 2 bases from V and 4 bases from J, with 6 bases between. In germline, CDR1 is MNHEY, CDR2 SVGEGT. CDR3 residues: CASSYGANQPQHF. CDR3 sequence (DNA): TGTGCCAGCAGTTACGGTGCAAATCAGCCCCAGCATTTT.

The chain has TRBV10-3 and TRBJ2-5, with 10 bases fitting TRBD1. This CDR3 contains 13 residues. V dropped 8 bases and J dropped 3; count of bases not matched to a gene: 3. Germline CDR1 is ENHRY and CDR2 is SYGVKD. CDR3 coding DNA: TGTGCCATCCGGGACAGGGGAAAAGAGACCCAGTACTTC. Translation gives CAIRDRGKETQYF.

The CDR3 DNA sequence: TGTGCCAGCACTAGAGGCGGCTACGAGCAGTACTTC. Translating gives CASTRGGYEQYF. V gene TRBV25-1 combines with J gene TRBJ2-7, with D uncertain. V was cut by 7 bases and J by 3 bases, with 10 bases left in between. CDR1 is MGHDK and CDR2 is SYGVNS in the germline V gene. CDR3 length: 12 residues.

A few counts support this clonotype. This chain joins TRBV18 and TRBJ1-5; D might be TRBD1 (5 bases). The CDR3 has 16 amino acids. V lost 6 bases to trimming and J lost 0 bases, with 15 bases between them. Germline loops: CDR1 KGHSH, CDR2 LQKENI. Here the CDR3 reads CASSPGQTYSNQPQHF. CDR3 sequence (DNA): TGTGCCAGCTCGCCGGGGCAGACTTATAGCAATCAGCCCCAGCATTTT. Combining the CDR3 with reference TRBV18 and TRBJ1-5 gives the whole variable domain NAGVMQNPRHLVRRRGQEARLRCSPMKGHSHVYWYRQLPEEGLKFMVYLQKENIIDESGMPKERFSAEFPKEGPSILRIQQVVRGDSAAYFCASSPGQTYSNQPQHFGDGTRLSIL.

This clonotype was observed many times. V is TRBV12-3 or TRBV12-4 and J is TRBJ1-5; no clear D. Trimming took 6 bases from V and 8 from J, leaving 14 bases between them. CDR3 length equals 13 residues. The DNA for the CDR3 is TGTGCCAGCAGCCCGCGTCTCAAGGAGCCCCAGCATTTT. It yields the protein CASSPRLKEPQHF.

The chain carries TRBV10-3 and TRBJ2-5; maybe TRBD2 (5 bases). Germline lookup yields CDR1 ENHRY and CDR2 SYGVKD. The CDR3 is made up of 12 amino acids. V lost 6 bases, J lost 4 bases, and 9 bases lay in between. The CDR3 reads CAISPAVETQYF. In DNA form, the CDR3 reads TGTGCCATCAGCCCAGCGGTAGAGACCCAGTACTTC.

J is TRBJ1-1 and V is TRBV12-3 or TRBV12-4; D call uncertain. The CDR3 has 15 amino acids. Deletions cut 4 bases from V and 4 bases from J, with 16 bases between. The CDR3 DNA reads TGTGCCAGCAGTTCACCCCGCACAAAGAGCACTGAAGCTTTCTTT. This encodes CASSSPRTKSTEAFF.

The sample holds a few counts of this clonotype. The V and J genes are TRBV28 and TRBJ2-7; D remains unclear. The CDR3 is 14 residues long. In germline, CDR1 is MDHEN, CDR2 SYDVKM. Trimming took 6 bases from V and 2 from J, leaving 14 bases between them. The CDR3 DNA is TGTGCCAGCAGCAAAACAATTCCCCCCTACGAGCAGTACTTC. This gives the protein CASSKTIPPYEQYF.

The chain employs TRBV6-2 or TRBV6-3 and TRBJ1-1; D is undetermined. CDR3 length equals 15 residues. Germline V gene data show CDR1 as MNHEY and CDR2 as SVGEGT. Trimming shortened V by 6 bases and J by 0 bases, and 14 bases separated the two germline ends. CDR3: CASRSGGPMNTEAFF. The CDR3 DNA is TGTGCCAGCAGATCGGGAGGACCCATGAACACTGAAGCTTTCTTT.

The chain is built from TRBV5-1 and TRBJ2-3; D perhaps matches TRBD1 (6 bases). The CDR3 runs 14 residues. V gave up 5 bases and J gave up 5 bases, with 15 bases separating them. Per germline, CDR1 SGHRS and CDR2 YFSETQ. Written as DNA, the CDR3 is TGCGCCAGCAGTTCCCACGCACAGGGAGATACGCAGTATTTT. Residues: CASSSHAQGDTQYF.

This clonotype came up once. This chain connects TRBV6-2 or TRBV6-3 to TRBJ2-7, with D possibly TRBD1 on 6 matching bases. V was clipped by 7 bases and J by 0 bases, with 13 bases between them. The germline CDR1 and CDR2 sequences are MNHEY and SVGEGT. There are 14 residues in the CDR3. In DNA, the CDR3 is TGTGCCAGCACCCCCGACAGGAGCTCCTACGAGCAGTACTTC. Its translation is CASTPDRSSYEQYF.

V gene TRBV7-9 combines with J gene TRBJ1-4, with D hard to call. The CDR3 sequence is 12 residues long. V lost 7 bases to trimming and J lost 7 bases, with 10 bases between them. Germline loops: CDR1 SEHNR, CDR2 FQNEAQ (reference sequence). The CDR3 nucleotides read TGTGCCAGCACGGTGTGGGGTGAAAAACTGTTTTTT. Protein: CASTVWGEKLFF.

The chain joins TRBV18 to TRBJ1-1; D not certain. Germline V CDR1 and CDR2: KGHSH, LQKENI. V lost 3 bases, J lost 0 bases, and 8 bases lay in between. The CDR3 consists of 14 residues. CDR3 sequence reads: CASSPSGLNTEAFF. DNA of the CDR3: TGTGCCAGCTCACCGTCCGGACTGAACACTGAAGCTTTCTTT.

The chain carries TRBV20-1 and TRBJ2-1; D is unresolved. Germline CDR1 reads DFQATT; CDR2 reads SNEGSKA (reference sequence). The ends were cut back, 6 bases at V and 6 bases at J, with 15 bases in the middle. This CDR3 has 13 residues. The DNA of the CDR3 is TGCAGTGCCAGACCCCTCCTCTCCAATGAGCAGTTCTTC. Translated, it gives CSARPLLSNEQFF.

J is TRBJ1-4 and V is TRBV20-1, with a weak D call TRBD1 (6 bases). Trimming took 6 bases from V and 9 from J, leaving 14 bases between them. Germline CDR1 DFQATT, CDR2 SNEGSKA (reference sequence). The CDR3 is 12 amino acids. CDR3 bases: TGCAGTGCCTCCCTTAGGGACAAAAAACTGTTTTTT. Encoded protein: CSASLRDKKLFF.

The chain is built from TRBV24-1 and TRBJ1-5, with unresolved D. CDR1 is KGHDR, CDR2 SFDVKD, per germline. This CDR3 has 12 residues. The V end was cut by 6 bases, the J end by 4 bases, with 6 bases between. Written as DNA, the CDR3 is TGTGCCACCAGTCGGGATAATCAGCCCCAGCATTTT. Protein sequence: CATSRDNQPQHF.

The table lists this clonotype with a few counts. The chain recombines TRBV6-5 with TRBJ1-2; the D is unclear. The germline gives CDR1 MNHEY, CDR2 SVGAGI. Trimming removed 0 bases from V and 4 bases from J, with 6 bases in between. The CDR3 is made up of 13 amino acids. The CDR3 DNA reads TGTGCCAGCAGTTACTCGATGGGCTATGGCTACACCTTC. It yields the protein CASSYSMGYGYTF.

The genes are TRBV18 and TRBJ1-1; D uncertain. V was trimmed by 1 base and J by 6 bases, leaving 9 bases between them. This CDR3 region has 13 residues. The germline V gene has CDR1 KGHSH and CDR2 LQKENI. CDR3 amino acids: CASSPLDRAEAFF. CDR3 sequence (DNA): TGTGCCAGCTCACCACTGGATAGGGCTGAAGCTTTCTTT.

This chain connects TRBV18 to TRBJ2-7, with 8 bases lining up with TRBD1. This CDR3 spans 13 amino acids. The germline gives CDR1 KGHSH, CDR2 LQKENI. J gave up 2 bases and V 5 bases, and 2 bases lay outside the gene matches. CDR3 DNA: TGTGCCAGCTCAGGACAGGGTACCTACGAGCAGTACTTC. Translating it yields CASSGQGTYEQYF.

This clonotype was detected only once. The rearrangement joins TRBV4-3 to TRBJ2-2; D gene unclear. The ends were cut back, 0 bases at V and 7 bases at J, with 9 bases in the middle. CDR3 length: 14 residues. In germline, CDR1 is LGHNA, CDR2 YSLEER. CDR3 protein: CASSQDRIIGELFF. The DNA for the CDR3 is TGCGCCAGCAGCCAAGATAGGATAATCGGGGAGCTGTTTTTT.

This clonotype is a singleton in its sample. This chain connects TRBV20-1 to TRBJ2-2; 9 bases agree with TRBD2. This CDR3 has 18 residues. Trimming at V came to 0 bases and at J to 7 bases, leaving 15 bases not matched to a gene. Germline V gene sequence: CDR1 DFQATT, CDR2 SNEGSKA (reference sequence). CDR3 bases: TGCAGTGCTAGAGACCCAGCTGTGGGACTAGCTAACGGCGGGGAGCTGTTTTTT. Translated, it gives CSARDPAVGLANGGELFF.

The chain employs TRBV9 and TRBJ2-2; D is possibly TRBD1 or TRBD2 (6 bases each). V was trimmed by 1 base and J by 5 bases, leaving 9 bases between them. The CDR3 is 14 amino acids. Germline lookup yields CDR1 SGDLS and CDR2 YYNGEE. CDR3 DNA sequence: TGTGCCAGCAGCGTAATAGGGGGGACCGGGGAGCTGTTTTTT. This encodes CASSVIGGTGELFF.